This TCR beta chain was found in a study of blood T cells in healthy people across ages. Whole-study results and caveats: In long-lived donors, naive CD4+ cell counts and diversity exceeded those of aged donors.

Primers used in a second PCR of about 7 to 12 cycles were a sample-barcoded 5' primer and a J-beta primer mix. Every cDNA molecule bore a tag from a template-switch adaptor containing 12 random nucleotides. Each CDR3 protein is one row after TCRdb ran MiXCR on the 5' RACE reads. This table holds about 640,000 distinct CDR3 sequences, approximately 50% found once. Per germline, CDR1 MRHNA and CDR2 SNTAGT. This CDR3 has 16 amino acids. V shed 1 base and J 6 bases; nucleotides not matched to a gene: 8. Peripheral blood was drawn, about 9.1 milliliters per donor. RNA extraction gave at least 5.5 micrograms of total RNA per sample. Concerning this clonotype itself: The antigen remains undetermined.

The sequencing sample was made of blood. This receptor was identified in a man in his 60s in good health. V and J are TRBV6-4 and TRBJ2-1; 8 nucleotides line up with TRBD2. DNA of the CDR3: TGTGCCAGCAGTGACTGGTGTGGGACTAGTGCCAATGAGCAGTTCTTC. Encoded protein: CASSDWCGTSANEQFF.